Described below is a single T cell receptor beta chain sequence and its context. The antigen remains undetermined. The data are from a study of cytomegalovirus exposure and HLA in healthy donors. Across the whole study: Later, an analysis reported that the roughly 120 validation repertoires had used the same platform as the approximately 690 first-cohort repertoires. Regarding the study as a whole: Reports credit the classifier with highly specific, highly sensitive diagnosis of cytomegalovirus status. A few chains tied to CMV proved CMV antigen-specific in vitro. The tendency of first-cohort TCR clusters to co-occur in the 90 to 150 validation repertoires emerged from a later analysis.

Germline assignment: CDR1 SGHRS and CDR2 YFSETQ. J was trimmed by 2 bases and V by 2 bases; bases with no gene match: 1. The CDR3 runs to 14 residues. Libraries were prepared by immunoSEQ multiplex PCR; TCRdb keeps only in-frame clonotypes and omits some of them. The sample holds about 150,000 clones, 65% to 90% seen once. This clonotype was sampled from a man aged 18 to 29 in good health and CMV-seropositive. Sequenced sample: PBMCs. The chain uses TRBV5-1 and TRBJ1-3; 7 nucleotides agree with TRBD1. The DNA for the CDR3 is TGCGCCAGCAGCTTAGGACAGGCTGGAAACACCATATATTTT. This translates into CASSLGQAGNTIYF.